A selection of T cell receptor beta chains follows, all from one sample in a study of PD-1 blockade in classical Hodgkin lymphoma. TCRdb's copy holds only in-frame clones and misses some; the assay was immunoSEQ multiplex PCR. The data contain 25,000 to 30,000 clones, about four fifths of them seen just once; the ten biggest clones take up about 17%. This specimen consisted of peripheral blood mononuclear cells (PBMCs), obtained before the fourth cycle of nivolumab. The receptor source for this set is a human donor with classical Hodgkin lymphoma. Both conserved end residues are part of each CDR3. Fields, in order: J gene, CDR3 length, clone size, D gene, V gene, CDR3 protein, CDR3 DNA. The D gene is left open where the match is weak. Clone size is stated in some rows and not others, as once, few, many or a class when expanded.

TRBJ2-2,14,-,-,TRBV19,CASSIAENTGELFF,TGTGCCAGTAGTATAGCGGAGAACACCGGGGAGCTGTTTTTT
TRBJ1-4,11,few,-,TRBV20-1,CSARDREKLFF,TGCAGTGCTAGAGATCGTGAAAAACTGTTTTTT
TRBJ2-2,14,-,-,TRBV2,CASRPTQNTGELFF,TGTGCCAGCAGGCCTACACAGAACACCGGGGAGCTGTTTTTT
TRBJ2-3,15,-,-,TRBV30,CAWSRSRQVTDTQYF,TGTGCCTGGAGTCGATCCCGACAGGTCACAGATACGCAGTATTTT
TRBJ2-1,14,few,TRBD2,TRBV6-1,CAAIPSGAYNEQFF,TGTGCCGCCATTCCTAGCGGTGCGTACAATGAGCAGTTCTTC
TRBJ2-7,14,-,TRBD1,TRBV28,CASSPTGWRYEQYF,TGTGCCAGCAGTCCGACAGGGTGGCGTTACGAGCAGTACTTC
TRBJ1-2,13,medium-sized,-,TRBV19,CASSIEGFYGYTF,TGTGCCAGTAGTATAGAAGGGTTCTATGGCTACACCTTC
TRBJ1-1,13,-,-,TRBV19,CASSPTGLTEAFF,TGTGCCAGTAGTCCGACAGGTCTCACTGAAGCTTTCTTT
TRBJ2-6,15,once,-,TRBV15,CATSIPAGGANVLTF,TGTGCCACCAGCATCCCGGCGGGTGGGGCCAACGTCCTGACTTTC
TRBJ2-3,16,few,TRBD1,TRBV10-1,CASSEAPGRRGDTQYF,TGCGCCAGCAGTGAGGCCCCGGGACGCAGGGGGGATACGCAGTATTTT
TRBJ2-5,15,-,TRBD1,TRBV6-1,CASSEAGGQGWTQYF,TGTGCCAGCAGTGAAGCAGGAGGACAGGGGTGGACCCAGTACTTC
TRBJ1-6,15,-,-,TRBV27,CASSLLTAYNSPLHF,TGTGCCAGCAGTTTACTGACAGCCTATAATTCACCCCTCCACTTT
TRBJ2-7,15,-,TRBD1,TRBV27,CASSPLRDRPSEQYF,TGTGCCAGCAGTCCCCTCCGGGACAGACCCTCCGAGCAGTACTTC
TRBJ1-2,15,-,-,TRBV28,CASSSAGLGDYGYTF,TGTGCCAGCAGTTCCGCCGGTTTGGGGGATTATGGCTACACCTTC